This T cell receptor beta chain was identified during a study of monozygotic twins with inflammatory bowel disease. Study observations and caveats: Immunosuppressive treatments were not uniform, and this may have added variability to patient repertoires.

Concerning this clonotype itself: Its specificity is not known.

The authors made each sample's cDNA in eight separate reactions. UMIs bearing a 6-nucleotide sample barcode were added through template switching. TCRdb processed the 5' RACE reads again and assigns one entry to each CDR3 protein, with no DNA. The sample's table shows fewer than 350,000 distinct CDR3 sequences. Specimen: blood. This TCR was sampled from a human donor with ulcerative colitis or Crohn's disease, or a healthy co-twin of an affected twin (not recorded which).

The CDR3 loop is CASSRINSPLHF. The chain recombines TRBV23-1 with TRBJ1-6. TRBV23-1 qualifies as an ORF whose function is uncertain. This CDR3 region has 12 residues.